The 8 T cell receptor beta chains given below trace back to one sample, sequenced in a study of blood T cell repertoires in COVID-19. TCRdb's table, derived via immunoSEQ multiplex PCR, lists solely in-frame clones and lacks some. Of some 190,000 clones listed, roughly 80% are singletons. Sample: PBMCs or T cells enriched from blood (not recorded which). The receptors come from a man aged 55 to 70 who had been exposed to COVID-19.

The CDR3 DNA reads as TGTGCCACCAGTGATTTGTCAGCCGGGACAGCCGGGGGCAATGAGCAGTTCTTC. Encoded protein: CATSDLSAGTAGGNEQFF. The chain joins TRBV24-1 to TRBJ2-1, with a tentative D call TRBD1 (7 bases). This CDR3 region has 18 residues. With 0 bases removed from V and 6 bases from J, the gap between germline ends came to 20 bases. Per the germline V gene, CDR1 is KGHDR and CDR2 is SFDVKD.

J is TRBJ2-2 and V is TRBV6-5; 8 positions agree with TRBD1. The germline gives CDR1 MNHEY, CDR2 SVGAGI. This CDR3 has 14 residues. Trimming removed 2 bases from V and 6 bases from J; junction bases left unmatched: 2. In DNA, the CDR3 is TGTGCCAGCAGTTACCGACAGGGGTCCGGGGAGCTGTTTTTT. It translates to CASSYRQGSGELFF.

The chain carries TRBV19 and TRBJ2-2; a possible D gene is TRBD1 (7 bases). Per germline, CDR1 LNHDA and CDR2 SQIVND (reference sequence). The CDR3 length is 15 residues. V was cut by 0 bases and J by 5 bases, with 10 bases left in between. CDR3 residues: CASSIETGRTGELFF. The DNA of the CDR3 is TGTGCCAGTAGTATAGAGACAGGGAGGACCGGGGAGCTGTTTTTT.

This clone was recorded once. This rearrangement joins TRBV9 to TRBJ2-5; D might be TRBD1 (6 bases). This CDR3 spans 13 amino acids. CDR1 is SGDLS, CDR2 YYNGEE, per germline. Deletions cut 0 bases from V and 4 bases from J, with 7 bases between. The CDR3 reads CASSVGTAETQYF. The CDR3 DNA is TGTGCCAGCAGCGTAGGGACAGCAGAGACCCAGTACTTC.

The chain has TRBV7-9 and TRBJ2-5, with D possibly matching TRBD2 (6 bases). The CDR3 contains 18 residues. Germline V gene data show CDR1 as SEHNR and CDR2 as FQNEAQ (reference sequence). V lost 10 bases and J 0 bases, leaving 27 bases between the germline ends. In nucleotides, the CDR3 is TGTGCCACCAGTCCCAGCTATGAGGCGGGGCTGTACCAAGAGACCCAGTACTTC. Amino acids: CATSPSYEAGLYQETQYF. Combining the CDR3 with reference TRBV7-9 and TRBJ2-5 gives the whole variable domain DTGVSQNPRHKITKRGQNVTFRCDPISEHNRLYWYRQTLGQGPEFLTYFQNEAQLEKSRLLSDRFSAERPKGSFSTLEIQRTEQGDSAMYLCATSPSYEAGLYQETQYFGPGTRLLVL.

The chain joins TRBV5-6 to TRBJ2-3, with D maybe TRBD1 (5 bases). V was cut by 3 bases and J by 6 bases, with 14 bases left in between. The CDR3 contains 14 residues. Germline CDR1 reads SGHDT; CDR2 reads YYEEEE. The DNA for the CDR3 is TGTGCCAGCAGCTCTTTGGGGCTTGACGATACGCAGTATTTT. Protein sequence: CASSSLGLDDTQYF.

This rearrangement joins TRBV5-6 to TRBJ1-1; the D is unclear. Germline CDR1 and CDR2: SGHDT and YYEEEE. Trimming shortened V by 4 bases and J by 4 bases, and 11 bases separated the two germline ends. There are 13 residues in the CDR3. The CDR3 coding sequence is TGTGCCAGCAGCCACGGACGGGGCACTGAAGCTTTCTTT. Its protein product is CASSHGRGTEAFF.

The chain uses TRBV6-6 and TRBJ2-7; possible D gene TRBD1, 7 bases. Trimming removed 2 bases at V and 0 bases at J, with 14 bases between. CDR3 size: 16 residues. Germline CDR1 and CDR2: MNHNY and SVGAGI (reference sequence). CDR3 in amino acids: CASSYRGGGSSYEQYF. The CDR3 bases are TGTGCCAGCAGTTACCGAGGAGGGGGCAGCTCCTACGAGCAGTACTTC.